The T cell receptor beta chain under discussion was sequenced for a study of T cells in Graves' hyperthyroidism and ophthalmopathy. Exclusion criteria comprised uncontrolled infection, other autoimmune disease, pregnancy or lactation. Using more than 8 ml of fresh peripheral blood, PBMCs were prepared. This clonotype was detected many times. Its antigen is not known. Findings of the study overall: Ophthalmopathy and stable hyperthyroidism were separated by a 13 V-J model.

The CDR3 runs 16 residues. The germline V gene encodes CDR1 MNHEY and CDR2 SVGAGI. J was trimmed by 4 bases and V by 0 bases; bases with no gene match: 8. TCR beta CDR3 region amplification was performed from RNA transcripts. First-round RT-PCR of the TCR CDR3 relied on the HTBI primer set. Via MiXCR, TCRdb re-called the multiplex PCR reads, giving one row per CDR3 protein. The repertoire consists of 450,000 to 550,000 distinct CDR3 sequences, with around a quarter occurring once and the leading ten covering around 10%. Specimen: blood. The J gene is TRBJ1-1, the V gene TRBV6-5, with 7 nucleotides matching TRBD1. This TCR came from a woman younger than 45 with Graves' ophthalmopathy. CDR3 in amino acids: CASSYSTGIKSTEAFF. The CDR3 nucleotides read TGTGCCAGCAGTTACTCGACAGGGATCAAGAGCACTGAAGCTTTCTTT.